The 14 T cell receptor beta chains reported below all come from one sample, sequenced in a study of immune heterogeneity within non-small cell lung tumors. Bulk tumor genomic DNA was the template, and each sample received about 600 ng. Widely spaced biopsies, several per primary tumor, were obtained at surgery. With untreated, newly diagnosed non-small cell lung cancer, the patients went on to undergo curative surgery. Multiplex PCR amplified TCR beta CDR3 with 32 V and 13 J primers. TCRdb itself ran the multiplex PCR reads through MiXCR, one entry per CDR3 protein. The table lists more than 9,500 distinct CDR3 sequences, approximately 31% of them singletons. The specimen sequenced was lung tumor tissue. The origin of the receptors is a man aged 55-75 years with non-small cell lung cancer.

Ten or more counts support this clonotype. The chain employs TRBV6-4 and TRBJ2-1, with D tentatively TRBD1 (6 bases). The CDR3 has 13 residues. Germline V CDR1 and CDR2: MRHNA, SNTAGT. V dropped 3 bases and J dropped 6 bases, with 9 bases sitting between them. The CDR3 nucleotides read TGTGCCAGCAGTGAGGGGGCGCTCAATGAGCAGTTCTTC. Amino acid sequence: CASSEGALNEQFF.

This clonotype showed up many times. The chain uses TRBV28 and TRBJ2-5; the D gene is possibly TRBD1 (6 bases). Per germline, CDR1 MDHEN and CDR2 SYDVKM. Trimming took off 5 bases at V and 2 bases at J, with 12 bases between the two ends. There are 14 residues in the CDR3. Here the CDR3 DNA reads TGTGCCAGCAGTCCAGGGACACGTCAAGAGACCCAGTACTTC. This sequence encodes CASSPGTRQETQYF.

The sample holds many counts of this clonotype. This sequence joins TRBV6-2 or TRBV6-3 and TRBJ2-6, with no clear D. CDR1 and CDR2 (germline): MNHEY, SVGEGT. The CDR3 has 14 residues. V lost 2 bases, J lost 0 bases, and 2 bases lay in between. CDR3 loop: CASSYSSGANVLTF. The CDR3 nucleotides read TGTGCCAGCAGTTACAGCTCTGGGGCCAACGTCCTGACTTTC.

For the CDR3, the DNA is TGTGCCATCAGTCCCCGGGACACCTACAATGAGCAGTTCTTC. Translating it yields CAISPRDTYNEQFF. V and J are TRBV10-3 and TRBJ2-1, with D possibly being TRBD1 (6 bases). Germline CDR1 and CDR2: ENHRY and SYGVKD. Between the trimmed V and J ends, which lost 5 bases and 2 bases, there was a span of 10 bases. The CDR3 totals 14 residues.

This clonotype is labeled medium-sized. The rearrangement joins TRBV30 to TRBJ1-5, with 10 bases aligning to TRBD1. The CDR3 is 14 amino acids. Germline values: CDR1 GTSNPN, CDR2 SVGIG (reference sequence). The junction had 6 bases not matched to a gene; V was cut back by 4 bases and J by 6 bases. The CDR3, as DNA: TGTGCCTGGAATTCGGGACAGGGGTTTCAGCCCCAGCATTTT. It specifies CAWNSGQGFQPQHF.

V usage is TRBV6-1 and J usage is TRBJ1-2, with D possibly TRBD1 on 6 matching bases. CDR3 length: 14 amino acids. Germline CDR1 and CDR2: MNHNS and SASEGT. The ends were cut back, 6 bases at V and 2 bases at J, with 13 bases in the middle. The CDR3 region has the DNA TGTGCCAGCAGACAGGCAGGGGTAAACTATGGCTACACCTTC. This gives the protein CASRQAGVNYGYTF.

The chain recombines TRBV4-3 with TRBJ2-3; either TRBD1 or TRBD2 may fit D (5 bases each). Trimming removed 2 bases from V and 2 bases from J, with 11 bases in between. This CDR3 is 15 amino acids long. Per the germline V gene, CDR1 is LGHNA and CDR2 is YSLEER. The CDR3 spells CASSQTTGATDTQYF. CDR3 nucleotide sequence: TGCGCCAGCAGCCAAACTACCGGGGCCACAGATACGCAGTATTTT.

The chain employs TRBV19 and TRBJ1-5; 7 bases fit TRBD1. V shed 7 bases, J shed 4 bases, and the junction held 10 bases outside the gene matches. Germline lookup yields CDR1 LNHDA and CDR2 SQIVND (reference sequence). The length of the CDR3 is 15 residues. The CDR3 DNA sequence: TGTGCCAGTACCCCGAGGGGGCTTGTGAATCAGCCCCAGCATTTT. Translating gives CASTPRGLVNQPQHF.

Here the CDR3 DNA reads TGCAGTGCCCCAGCCCCGGACAGTGTCTATGGCTACACCTTC. Its translation: CSAPAPDSVYGYTF. V usage is TRBV20-1 and J usage is TRBJ1-2; D possibly corresponds to TRBD1 (6 bases). The CDR3 contains 14 residues. In germline, CDR1 is DFQATT, CDR2 SNEGSKA (reference sequence). The V end lost 6 bases, the J end lost 4 bases, and 18 bases lay between the germline ends.

This clonotype was observed a few times. Given a much more abundant clone one base away, this may be a read error. This chain joins TRBV12-3 or TRBV12-4 and TRBJ1-4, with a possible D match to TRBD1 (5 bases). The CDR3 is 13 residues long. The DNA of the CDR3 is TGTGCCGGCAGTTCAAGGGGTGGGGAAAAACTGTTTTTT. Encoded protein: CAGSSRGGEKLFF.

The sample holds many counts of this clonotype. The chain combines TRBV29-1 with TRBJ1-2; D may be TRBD1 (5 bases). The germline gives CDR1 SQVTM, CDR2 ANQGSEA. Deletions cut 6 bases from V and 8 bases from J, with 13 bases between. The CDR3 runs 11 residues. The CDR3 DNA reads as TGCAGCGTGTGGGGGAGGGGAGGCTACACCTTC. This sequence encodes CSVWGRGGYTF.

This clonotype is medium-sized (0.01 to 0.1%) by share. This chain links TRBV20-1 with TRBJ1-1; no definite D call. Germline-derived CDR1 and CDR2 are DFQATT and SNEGSKA (reference sequence). Trimming left V 2 bases short and J 0 bases short, with 13 bases between. The CDR3 runs 15 residues. DNA of the CDR3: TGCAGTGCTAGAACTAGCCCGCCCATGAACACTGAAGCTTTCTTT. Protein sequence: CSARTSPPMNTEAFF.

This clonotype was observed at least ten times. As DNA, the CDR3 is TGCGCCAGCAGTAAGAGAATGAACACTGAAGCTTTCTTT. Its protein is CASSKRMNTEAFF. The chain recombines TRBV5-1 with TRBJ1-1, with unresolved D. Trimming removed 5 bases from V and 0 bases from J, with 8 bases in between. This CDR3 is 13 amino acids long. Germline values: CDR1 SGHRS, CDR2 YFSETQ. The whole variable domain, remainder taken from reference TRBV5-1 and TRBJ1-1, is KAGVTQTPRYLIKTRGQQVTLSCSPISGHRSVSWYQQTPGQGLQFLFEYFSETQRNKGNFPGRFSGRQFSNSRSEMNVSTLELGDSALYLCASSKRMNTEAFFGQGTRLTVV.

This chain links TRBV27 with TRBJ1-4; D is uncertain. The CDR3 spans 13 residues. V was cut by 2 bases and J by 6 bases, with 7 bases left in between. Germline values: CDR1 MNHEY, CDR2 SMNVEV (reference sequence). The CDR3: CASSLLSHEKLFF. The CDR3 DNA follows: TGTGCCAGCAGTTTACTCAGTCATGAAAAACTGTTTTTT.